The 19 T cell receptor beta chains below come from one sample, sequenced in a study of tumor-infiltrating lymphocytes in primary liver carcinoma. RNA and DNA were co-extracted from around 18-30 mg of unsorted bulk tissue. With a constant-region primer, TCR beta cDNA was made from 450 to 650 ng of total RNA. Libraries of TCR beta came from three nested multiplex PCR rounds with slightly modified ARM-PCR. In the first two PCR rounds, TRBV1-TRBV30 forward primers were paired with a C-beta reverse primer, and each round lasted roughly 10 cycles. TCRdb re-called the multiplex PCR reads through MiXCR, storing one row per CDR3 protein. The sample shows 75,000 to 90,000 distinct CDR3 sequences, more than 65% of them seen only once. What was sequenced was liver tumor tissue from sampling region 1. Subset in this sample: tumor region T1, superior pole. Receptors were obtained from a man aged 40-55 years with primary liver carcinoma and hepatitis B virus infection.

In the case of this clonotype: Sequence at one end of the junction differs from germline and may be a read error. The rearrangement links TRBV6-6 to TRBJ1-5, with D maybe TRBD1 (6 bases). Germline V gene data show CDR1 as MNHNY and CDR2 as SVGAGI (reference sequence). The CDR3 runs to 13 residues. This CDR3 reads CATSFSGEEPQHF. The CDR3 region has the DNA TGTGCCACCAGTTTTTCAGGGGAAGAGCCCCAGCATTTT.

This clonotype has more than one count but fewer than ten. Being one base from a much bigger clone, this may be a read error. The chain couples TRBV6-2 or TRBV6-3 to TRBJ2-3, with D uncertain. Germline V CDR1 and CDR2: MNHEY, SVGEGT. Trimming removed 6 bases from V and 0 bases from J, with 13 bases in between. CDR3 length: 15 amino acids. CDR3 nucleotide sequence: TGTGCCAGCAGGAAACAGCGACCTAGCACAGATACGCAGTATTTT. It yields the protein CASRKQRPSTDTQYF.

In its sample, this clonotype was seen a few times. CDR3 in amino acids: CASSPLTSGKKLFF. Here the CDR3 DNA reads TGCGCCAGCAGCCCACTGACCAGCGGTAAAAAACTGTTTTTT. The V gene is TRBV4-1, the J gene TRBJ1-4; D not resolved. CDR3 length: 14 residues. The V gene lost 4 bases and the J gene lost 9 bases, with 15 bases spanning the gap. Germline CDR1 is MGHRA and CDR2 is YSYEKL.

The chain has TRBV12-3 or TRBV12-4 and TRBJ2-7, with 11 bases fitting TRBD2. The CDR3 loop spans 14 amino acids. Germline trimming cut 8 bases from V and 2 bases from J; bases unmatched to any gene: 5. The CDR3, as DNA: TGTGCCAGCCGAGGGACTAGCGGTACCTACGAGCAGTACTTC. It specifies CASRGTSGTYEQYF.

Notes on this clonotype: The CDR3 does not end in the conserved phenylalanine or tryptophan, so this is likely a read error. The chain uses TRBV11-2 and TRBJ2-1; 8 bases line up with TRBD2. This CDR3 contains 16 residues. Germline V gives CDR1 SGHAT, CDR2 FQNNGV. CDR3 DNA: TGTACCAGCAGCTTGGATATCGGACTAGCCATGCGTGAGCAGTTCTTA. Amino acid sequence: CTSSLDIGLAMREQFL.

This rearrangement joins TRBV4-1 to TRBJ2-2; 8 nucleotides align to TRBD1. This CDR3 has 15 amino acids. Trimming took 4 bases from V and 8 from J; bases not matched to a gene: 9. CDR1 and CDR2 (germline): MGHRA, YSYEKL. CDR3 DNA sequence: TGCGCCAGCAGCCCGGACAGGGTGAATGCAGGGGAGCTGTTTTTT. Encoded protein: CASSPDRVNAGELFF.

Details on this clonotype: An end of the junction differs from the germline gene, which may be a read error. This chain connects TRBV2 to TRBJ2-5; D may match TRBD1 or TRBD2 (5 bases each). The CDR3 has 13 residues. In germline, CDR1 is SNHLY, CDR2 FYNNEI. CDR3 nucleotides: TGTGCCAGTAGTGAAGGGGACGAAGGGACCCAGTACTTC. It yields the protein CASSEGDEGTQYF.

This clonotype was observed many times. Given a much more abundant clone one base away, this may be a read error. CDR3 DNA: TGTGCCAACAGGCAAGGACAGTTCAGCTCTGGAAACACCATATATTTT. It specifies CANRQGQFSSGNTIYF. This rearrangement joins TRBV11-2 to TRBJ1-3; TRBD1 might be the D (6 bases). This CDR3 is 16 amino acids long. Trimming took 10 bases from V and 0 from J, leaving 19 bases between them. CDR1 is SGHAT and CDR2 is FQNNGV in the germline V gene.

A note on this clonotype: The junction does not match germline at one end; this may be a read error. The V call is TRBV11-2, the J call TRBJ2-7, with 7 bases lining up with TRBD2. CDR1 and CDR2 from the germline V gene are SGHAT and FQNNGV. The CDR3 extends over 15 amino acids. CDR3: CDSSLVGGSSCEQYF. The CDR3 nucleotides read TGTGACAGCAGCTTAGTGGGGGGGAGCTCTTGCGAGCAGTACTTC.

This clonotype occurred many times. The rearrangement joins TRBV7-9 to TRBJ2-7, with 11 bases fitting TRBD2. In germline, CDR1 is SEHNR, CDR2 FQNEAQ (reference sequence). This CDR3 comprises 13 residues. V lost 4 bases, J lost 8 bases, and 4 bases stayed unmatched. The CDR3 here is CASSSQTSGKQYF. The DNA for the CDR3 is TGTGCCAGCAGCTCGCAGACTAGCGGGAAGCAGTACTTC.

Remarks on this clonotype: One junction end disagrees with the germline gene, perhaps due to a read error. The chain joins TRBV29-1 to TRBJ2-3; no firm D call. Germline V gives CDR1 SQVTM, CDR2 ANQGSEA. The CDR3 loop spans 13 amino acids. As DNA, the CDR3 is TGCAGCCTTGAGGAGAGAGTGGGGGATACGCAGTATTTT. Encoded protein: CSLEERVGDTQYF.

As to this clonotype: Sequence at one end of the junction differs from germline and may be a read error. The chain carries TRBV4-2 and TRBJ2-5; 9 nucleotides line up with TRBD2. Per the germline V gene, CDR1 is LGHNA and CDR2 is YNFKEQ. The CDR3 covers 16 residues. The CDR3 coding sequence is TGTGCCAGCAACCAAGATTGGGGACTAGCCGTAGAGACCCAGAACTTC. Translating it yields CASNQDWGLAVETQNF.

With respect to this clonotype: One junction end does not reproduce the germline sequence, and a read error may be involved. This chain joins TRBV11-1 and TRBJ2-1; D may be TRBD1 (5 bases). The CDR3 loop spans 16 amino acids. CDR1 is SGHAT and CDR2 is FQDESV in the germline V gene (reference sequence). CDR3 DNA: TGTGCCAGCAGCCCCGGGCAGTCCAGGGCCTACAATGAGCAGTCCTTC. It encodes CASSPGQSRAYNEQSF.

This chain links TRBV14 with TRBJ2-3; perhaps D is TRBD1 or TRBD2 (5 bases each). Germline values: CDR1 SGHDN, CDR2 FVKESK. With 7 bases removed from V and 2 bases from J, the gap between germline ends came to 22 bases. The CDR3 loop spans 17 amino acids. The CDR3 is CASNHNPGTTNTDTQYF. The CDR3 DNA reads TGTGCCAGCAACCATAATCCCGGGACCACCAACACAGATACGCAGTATTTT.

DNA for the CDR3: TGTGCCAGCAGCTATCGACTAGTGGGATACAATGAGCAGTTCTTC. Amino acid sequence: CASSYRLVGYNEQFF. This sequence joins TRBV5-4 and TRBJ2-1; a weak D match, TRBD2 (6 bases). There are 15 residues in the CDR3. Trimming took 3 bases from V and 4 from J, leaving 14 bases between them. From germline, CDR1 is SGHNT and CDR2 YYREEE (reference sequence).

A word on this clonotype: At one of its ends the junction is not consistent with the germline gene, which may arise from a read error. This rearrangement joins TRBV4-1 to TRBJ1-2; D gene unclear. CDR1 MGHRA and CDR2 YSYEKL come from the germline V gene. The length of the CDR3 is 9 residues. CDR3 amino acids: CASKPGYPF. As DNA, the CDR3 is TGCGCTAGCAAACCAGGCTACCCCTTC.

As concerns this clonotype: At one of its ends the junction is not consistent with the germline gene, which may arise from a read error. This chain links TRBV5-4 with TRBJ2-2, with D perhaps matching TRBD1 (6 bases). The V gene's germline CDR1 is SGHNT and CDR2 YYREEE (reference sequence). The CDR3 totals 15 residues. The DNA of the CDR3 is TGTGGCAGCAGTGTAAAGCAGGGGAACACCGGGAAGCTGTTTTTT. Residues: CGSSVKQGNTGKLFF.

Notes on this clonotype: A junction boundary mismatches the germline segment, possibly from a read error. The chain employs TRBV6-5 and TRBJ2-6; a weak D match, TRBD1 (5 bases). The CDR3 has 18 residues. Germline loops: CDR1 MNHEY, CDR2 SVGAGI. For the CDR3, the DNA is TGTGCCAGCAGTCTTTGGATAGGGATGAATGCTGGGGCCGACGTCCTGACTTTC. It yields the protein CASSLWIGMNAGADVLTF.

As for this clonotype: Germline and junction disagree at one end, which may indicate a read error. Here the CDR3 reads CVSSYDGRIDTQYF. CDR3 nucleotide sequence: TGTGTCAGCAGTTACGACGGGAGGATAGATACGCAGTATTTT. This chain links TRBV6-5 with TRBJ2-3; 7 bases agree with TRBD2. This CDR3 contains 14 residues. In germline, CDR1 is MNHEY, CDR2 SVGAGI.